This note documents a single T cell receptor beta chain sequence. From germline, CDR1 is SGHTA and CDR2 FQGTGA. This CDR3 region has 13 residues. Trimming removed 5 bases from V and 2 bases from J; junction bases left unmatched: 3. The data are from a study of shared clonotypes between healthy human individuals. Repertoires were generated with immunoSEQ multiplex PCR, while TCRdb's copy carries only in-frame clones and drops some. This sample carries roughly 680,000 clones, roughly two thirds of them seen once, and the ten largest clones take more than 1.5%. The origin of this receptor is a woman in her twenties or thirties in good health. The V gene is TRBV7-3, the J gene TRBJ2-7; 7 nucleotides align to TRBD2. The sample taken for sequencing was memory CD4+ T cells sorted from blood. Specified subset: CD45RA-negative fraction. The CDR3 sequence: CASSKSGAYEQYF. DNA for the CDR3: TGTGCCAGCAGCAAGAGCGGGGCCTACGAGCAGTACTTC.